This T cell receptor (beta chain) was profiled in a study of T cells in Graves' hyperthyroidism and ophthalmopathy. Turning to the study itself: Peripheral blood was drawn at first diagnosis, prior to all treatment.

Study-wide results and caveats: Patients with ophthalmopathy were separated from those with stable hyperthyroidism by a 13 V-J model.

As to this clonotype: No antigen is known for it.

Germline assignment: CDR1 LGHDT and CDR2 YNNKEL (reference sequence). The CDR3 is made up of 12 amino acids. Trimming took 1 base from V and 5 from J, leaving 3 bases between them. TCR beta CDR3 regions were amplified from RNA. First-round RT-PCR with HTBI primers amplified the TCR CDR3 region. TCRdb re-derived calls from the multiplex PCR reads in MiXCR, one entry per CDR3 protein. The sample has some 380,000 distinct CDR3 sequences, less than 15% seen once. The genes are TRBV3-1 and TRBJ2-1, with D hard to call. The TCR sequence derives from a man aged 30-40 years with Graves' hyperthyroidism that later progressed to Graves' ophthalmopathy. The sample consisted of blood. This CDR3 is CASSQADNEQFF. The CDR3 DNA follows: TGTGCCAGCAGCCAAGCGGACAATGAGCAGTTCTTC.